This T cell receptor (beta chain) is drawn from a study of T cell changes during pregnancy in multiple sclerosis. V lost 0 bases and J lost 2, with 11 bases in between. The CDR3 is 16 residues long. Germline V gene data show CDR1 as MDHEN and CDR2 as SYDVKM. The method was immunoSEQ multiplex PCR; TCRdb's version includes in-frame clones alone and lacks a portion of them. The sample contains 70,000 to 95,000 clones, around 93% of which appear only once. The rearrangement joins TRBV28 to TRBJ1-5, with a tentative D call TRBD1 (5 bases). The clonotype was recovered from a female donor with multiple sclerosis, enrolled in a pregnancy study. The starting material was peripheral blood, obtained in the third trimester of pregnancy. The CDR3 loop is CASSLWQGIGNQPQHF. The CDR3 nucleotides read TGTGCCAGCAGTTTATGGCAGGGTATCGGCAATCAGCCCCAGCATTTT.